The source of this T cell receptor (beta chain) is a study of response to subunit inactivated influenza vaccine. Each CDR3 protein is one row after TCRdb ran MiXCR on the RT-PCR reads. Of 700,000 to 900,000 distinct CDR3 sequences listed, approximately 22% were seen once; the top ten hold about a tenth. Points on this clonotype: Its specificity is unknown. The junction shows a germline mismatch at one end, possibly a read error.

Study-level findings and limits: Authors suggested each seasonal influenza vaccination recruits few new T cells.

The CDR3 extends over 14 amino acids. Germline CDR1 MNHNS, CDR2 SASEGT. The sample consisted of PBMCs from blood, taken approximately 5 days after vaccination. The rearrangement joins TRBV6-1 to TRBJ2-1, with D hard to call. The clonotype was recovered from a middle-aged man who received an inactivated influenza vaccine. This CDR3 reads CAGSESPGDTEQFF. As DNA, the CDR3 is TGTGCCGGCAGTGAATCGCCCGGAGACACTGAGCAGTTCTTC.